This T cell receptor (beta chain) was sequenced in a study of cytomegalovirus exposure and HLA in healthy donors. The primer mix had 60 Vbeta and 13 Jbeta primers. The data were produced by immunoSEQ multiplex PCR, yet TCRdb's version contains in-frame clones alone and is incomplete. The repertoire includes fewer than 90,000 clones, 65% to 80% of them detected once, and around 10% sits in the top ten. Findings and limits, study-wide: A missense variant in DCLRE1C was later tied to TCR beta V- and J-gene trimming. Reports described diagnosis of cytomegalovirus status by the classifier as highly specific and sensitive.

Trimming removed 4 bases at V and 0 bases at J, with 10 bases between. The CDR3 contains 15 residues. The germline CDR1 and CDR2 sequences are SGDLS and YYNGEE. Notes on this clone: Its specificity is unknown.

Specimen: PBMCs. The source is a young man in good health and CMV-seropositive. The V and J genes are TRBV9 and TRBJ2-2; D is possibly TRBD1 (6 bases). The CDR3 DNA follows: TGTGCCAGCAGCTCCGGGACAACGAACACCGGGGAGCTGTTTTTT. This gives the protein CASSSGTTNTGELFF. Using reference TRBV9 and TRBJ2-2 for the parts outside the CDR3, the full variable domain is DSGVTQTPKHLITATGQRVTLRCSPRSGDLSVYWYQQSLDQGLQFLIQYYNGEERAKGNILERFSAQQFPDLHSELNLSSLELGDSALYFCASSSGTTNTGELFFGEGSRLTVL.